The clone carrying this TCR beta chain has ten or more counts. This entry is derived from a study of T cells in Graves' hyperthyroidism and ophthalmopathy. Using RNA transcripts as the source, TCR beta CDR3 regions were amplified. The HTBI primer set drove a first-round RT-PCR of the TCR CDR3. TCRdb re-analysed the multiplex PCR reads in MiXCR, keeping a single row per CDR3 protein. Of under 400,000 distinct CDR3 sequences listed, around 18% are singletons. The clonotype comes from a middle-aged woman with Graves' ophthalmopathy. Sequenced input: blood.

In nucleotides, the CDR3 is TGTGCCAGCAGCTTAACTCAACTTAGCAATCAGCCCCAGCATTTT. Its translation: CASSLTQLSNQPQHF. This sequence joins TRBV7-8 and TRBJ1-5; no definite D call. The V and J ends lost 2 bases and 0 bases respectively, with 8 bases between them. Germline V CDR1 and CDR2: SGHVS, FQNEAQ. This CDR3 has 15 amino acids.